This T cell receptor (beta chain) was captured in a study of blood T cell repertoires in COVID-19. Study background: The United States, Italy and Spain were the sources of the acute and convalescent COVID-19 samples.

In the source study's methods: Cell counts per sample came from amplifying reference gene primers. The protocol was immunoSEQ multiplex PCR, while the TCRdb copy is restricted to in-frame clones and leaves out a portion. V and J calls and clone size follow that table, whereas D and trimming were derived from the DNA. The profile shows more than 200,000 clones, approximately 86% of them singletons. Trimming cost V 5 bases and J 4 bases, with 21 bases left between them. CDR3 length: 17 amino acids. Looked up from germline, CDR1 is SGHDN and CDR2 is FVKESK. Input material: PBMCs or T cells enriched from blood (not recorded which). V and J are TRBV14 and TRBJ2-1, with D tentatively TRBD2 (6 bases). The origin of this receptor is a woman aged 45-60 years who had recovered from COVID-19. The CDR3 spells CASSTTRLARNYNEQFF. The CDR3 DNA reads TGTGCCAGCAGCACCACACGTCTAGCGCGAAATTACAATGAGCAGTTCTTC.